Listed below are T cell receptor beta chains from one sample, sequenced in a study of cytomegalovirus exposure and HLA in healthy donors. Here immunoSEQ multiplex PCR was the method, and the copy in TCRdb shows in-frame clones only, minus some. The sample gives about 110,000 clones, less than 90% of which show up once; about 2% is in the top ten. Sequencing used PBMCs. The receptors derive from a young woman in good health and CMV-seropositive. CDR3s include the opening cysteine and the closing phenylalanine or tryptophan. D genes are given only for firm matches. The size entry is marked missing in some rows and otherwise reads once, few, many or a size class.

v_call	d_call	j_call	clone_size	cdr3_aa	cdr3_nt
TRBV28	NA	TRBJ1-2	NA	CASSFLIGQTIYGYTF	TGTGCCAGCAGTTTTTTGATAGGACAGACCATCTATGGCTACACCTTC
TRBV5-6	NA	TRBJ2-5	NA	CASSTDRIAEETQYF	TGTGCCAGCAGCACCGATAGGATAGCGGAAGAGACCCAGTACTTC
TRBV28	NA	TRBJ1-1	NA	CASSSPGVGWNTEAFF	TGTGCCAGCTCCTCGCCCGGGGTGGGGTGGAACACTGAAGCTTTCTTT
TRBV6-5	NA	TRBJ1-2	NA	CASSYLWGANYGYTF	TGTGCCAGCAGTTACCTCTGGGGAGCTAACTATGGCTACACCTTC
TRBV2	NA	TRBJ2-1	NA	CASLRGPGNEQFF	TGTGCCAGTCTGCGGGGACCGGGGAATGAGCAGTTCTTC
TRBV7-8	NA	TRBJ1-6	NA	CASSTGFNSPLHF	TGTGCCAGCAGCACAGGGTTCAATTCACCCCTCCACTTT
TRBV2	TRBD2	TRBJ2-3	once	CASSEVAGDSDTQYF	TGTGCCAGCAGTGAGGTAGCGGGGGACTCAGATACGCAGTATTTT
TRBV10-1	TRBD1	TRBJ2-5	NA	CASSGPGQQETQYF	TGCGCCAGCAGTGGCCCGGGACAGCAAGAGACCCAGTACTTC
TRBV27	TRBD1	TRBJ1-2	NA	CASSPWTGYYGYTF	TGTGCCAGCAGTCCCTGGACAGGGTACTATGGCTACACCTTC
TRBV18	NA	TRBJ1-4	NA	CASSPRQANEKLFF	TGTGCCAGCTCACCACGGCAGGCCAATGAAAAACTGTTTTTT
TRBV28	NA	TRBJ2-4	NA	CASSLRAKNIQYF	TGTGCCAGCAGTTTACGGGCCAAAAACATTCAGTACTTC
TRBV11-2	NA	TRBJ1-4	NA	CASSLLGSLNEKLFF	TGTGCCAGCAGCTTATTGGGCAGCCTTAATGAAAAACTGTTTTTT
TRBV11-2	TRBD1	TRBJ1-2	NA	CASSLGRQGDGYTF	TGTGCCAGCAGCTTAGGCCGACAGGGGGACGGCTACACCTTC
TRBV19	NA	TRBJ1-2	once	CASSIPPGVDGYTF	TGTGCCAGTAGTATCCCCCCAGGGGTTGATGGCTACACCTTC
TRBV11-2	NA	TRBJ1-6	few	CASSLDPGYNSPLHF	TGTGCCAGCAGCTTAGATCCGGGGTATAATTCACCCCTCCACTTT
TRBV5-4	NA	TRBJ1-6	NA	CASSLGTASYNSPLHF	TGTGCCAGCAGCTTGGGGACAGCGTCATATAATTCACCCCTCCACTTT
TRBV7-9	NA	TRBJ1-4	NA	CASSPGRVAEKLFF	TGTGCCAGCAGCCCAGGTCGAGTAGCGGAAAAACTGTTTTTT
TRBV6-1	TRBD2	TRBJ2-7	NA	CASSEFGAGSGGYEQYF	TGTGCCAGCAGTGAGTTTGGGGCCGGTAGCGGGGGGTACGAGCAGTACTTC
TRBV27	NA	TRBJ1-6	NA	CASREAGGFYNSPLHF	TGTGCCAGCAGGGAGGCGGGGGGCTTCTATAATTCACCCCTCCACTTT
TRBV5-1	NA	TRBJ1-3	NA	CASSPLGESGNTIYF	TGCGCCAGCAGCCCCCTTGGGGAGTCTGGAAACACCATATATTTT
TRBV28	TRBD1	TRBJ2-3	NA	CASSFSPQGADFTGTDTQYF	TGTGCCAGCAGTTTTTCTCCACAGGGGGCGGACTTTACCGGCACAGATACGCAGTATTTT
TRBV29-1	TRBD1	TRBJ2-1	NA	CSVDKEGAYNEQFF	TGCAGCGTGGACAAAGAGGGGGCATACAATGAGCAGTTCTTC
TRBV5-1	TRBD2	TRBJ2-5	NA	CASSNRGERGPDERGTQYF	TGCGCCAGCAGCAACCGGGGGGAGCGGGGGCCCGACGAGCGGGGGACCCAGTACTTC
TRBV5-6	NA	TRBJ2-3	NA	CASSPEGGNTQYF	TGTGCCAGCAGCCCGGAAGGGGGAAATACGCAGTATTTT
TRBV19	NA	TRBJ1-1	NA	CASTPGGGNTEAFF	TGTGCCAGTACCCCCGGGGGAGGGAACACTGAAGCTTTCTTT
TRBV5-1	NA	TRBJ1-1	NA	CASSPGDKIGTEAFF	TGCGCCAGCAGCCCTGGTGACAAAATTGGGACTGAAGCTTTCTTT
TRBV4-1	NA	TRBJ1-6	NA	CASSQRGTNSPLHF	TGCGCCAGCAGCCAAAGGGGGACCAATTCACCCCTCCACTTT
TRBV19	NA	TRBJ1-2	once	CASSIAVPSLTNYGYTF	TGTGCCAGTAGTATAGCGGTCCCTTCTCTGACTAACTATGGCTACACCTTC
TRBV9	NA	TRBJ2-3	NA	CASSVLSVTDTQYF	TGTGCCAGCAGCGTTCTCTCTGTGACAGATACGCAGTATTTT
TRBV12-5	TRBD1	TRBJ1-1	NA	CASGLGTGGTEAFF	TGTGCTAGTGGTTTGGGTACAGGGGGCACTGAAGCTTTCTTT
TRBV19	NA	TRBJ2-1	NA	CASSTQQGLAYNEQFF	TGTGCCAGTAGTACCCAACAGGGTTTAGCTTACAATGAGCAGTTCTTC
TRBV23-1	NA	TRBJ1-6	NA	CASTSQAQAHRPNSPLHF	TGCGCCAGCACCTCCCAGGCCCAGGCCCACAGACCTAATTCACCCCTCCACTTT
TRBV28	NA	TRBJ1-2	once	CASSLQYGYTF	TGTGCCAGCAGCTTACAGTATGGCTACACCTTC
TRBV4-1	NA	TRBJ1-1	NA	CASSQVGLAGEAFF	TGCGCCAGCAGCCAAGTTGGCTTGGCGGGGGAAGCTTTCTTT
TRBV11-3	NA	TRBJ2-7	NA	CASSLGAVREQYF	TGTGCCAGCAGCTTAGGTGCGGTAAGGGAGCAGTACTTC
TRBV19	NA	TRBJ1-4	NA	CASTLTSANEKLFF	TGTGCCAGTACCTTAACGAGTGCTAATGAAAAACTGTTTTTT